The 15 T cell receptor beta chains in this list originate from one sample, sequenced in a study of CD8+CD57+ T cells in acquired aplastic anemia. Researchers used genomic DNA as the template to profile TCR beta VDJ and CDR3. TCRdb redid the calling of the reads with MiXCR, one entry per CDR3 protein. The sample shows 400,000 to 600,000 distinct CDR3 sequences, 25% to 40% of them seen only once. By flow cytometry, patients selected for sequencing had shown an expansion of CD8+CD57+ cells. The sample consisted of sorted CD4+, CD8+, or CD8+CD57+ T cells (not recorded which) from PBMCs. These receptors were collected from a human donor with aplastic anemia.

The gene calls are TRBV20-1 and TRBJ2-3; D uncertain. Germline V gives CDR1 DFQATT, CDR2 SNEGSKA (reference sequence). The ends were cut back, 4 bases at V and 2 bases at J, with 10 bases in the middle. There are 13 residues in the CDR3. Here the CDR3 DNA reads TGCAGTGCTAAAAGGCAGGACACAGATACGCAGTATTTT. This gives the protein CSAKRQDTDTQYF.

In this sample, this clonotype turned up many times. The gene calls are TRBV2 and TRBJ1-5; tentatively, D is TRBD1 (6 bases). The CDR3 is 16 residues long. V was shortened by 5 bases and J by 0 bases, with 14 bases between the two germline ends. Per germline, CDR1 SNHLY and CDR2 FYNNEI. The CDR3 loop reads CASSSGQSYSNQPQHF. The CDR3 DNA reads as TGTGCCAGCAGTTCCGGACAGTCCTATAGCAATCAGCCCCAGCATTTT.

This clonotype was observed at least ten times. The chain carries TRBV7-9 and TRBJ2-1; D not resolved. Germline V gives CDR1 SEHNR, CDR2 FQNEAQ (reference sequence). V was shortened by 4 bases and J by 7 bases, with 11 bases between the two germline ends. This CDR3 is built from 13 residues. The CDR3 spells CASSSSNNNEQFF. In DNA, the CDR3 is TGTGCCAGCAGCTCATCCAACAATAATGAGCAGTTCTTC.

This rearrangement joins TRBV18 to TRBJ2-2; D is uncertain. Germline V lookup: CDR1 KGHSH, CDR2 LQKENI. V was cut by 2 bases and J by 5 bases, with 6 bases left in between. This CDR3 spans 13 amino acids. CDR3 in amino acids: CASSPYLTGELFF. In DNA form, the CDR3 reads TGTGCCAGCTCACCATACCTAACCGGGGAGCTGTTTTTT.

This clonotype has ten or more counts. The rearrangement uses TRBV10-1 and TRBJ1-1; D uncertain. Per the germline V gene, CDR1 is WNHNN and CDR2 is SYGVQD (reference sequence). The CDR3 extends over 16 amino acids. The V end lost 3 bases, the J end lost 0 bases, and 14 bases lay between the germline ends. The chain's CDR3 is CASSESRAWLNTEAFF. As DNA, the CDR3 is TGCGCCAGCAGTGAATCAAGAGCCTGGCTGAACACTGAAGCTTTCTTT.

This clonotype has a count of ten or more. V is TRBV12-3 or TRBV12-4 and J is TRBJ1-2; possible D gene TRBD1, 6 bases. The CDR3 spans 15 residues. V gave up 8 bases and J gave up 4 bases, with 20 bases separating them. CDR3 nucleotide sequence: TGTGCCAGCCTCCCTTCGGGGGGCGGGAGCTATGGCTACACCTTC. Its translation is CASLPSGGGSYGYTF.

This clonotype has just a few counts. This chain connects TRBV3-1 to TRBJ2-3; the D is unclear. The CDR3 extends over 17 amino acids. Deletions cut 0 bases from V and 3 bases from J, with 16 bases between. CDR1 and CDR2 (germline): LGHDT, YNNKEL (reference sequence). DNA for the CDR3: TGTGCCAGCAGCCAAGATAGGGTAGGAGTTGGGACAGATACGCAGTATTTT. Translation: CASSQDRVGVGTDTQYF.

In regard to this clonotype: A much more abundant neighbour one base away suggests this may be a read error. No conserved phenylalanine or tryptophan is present at the end of the CDR3, so a read error is the likely explanation. The chain has TRBV7-9 and TRBJ2-5; D gene ambiguous. The V gene's germline CDR1 is SEHNR and CDR2 FQNEAQ (reference sequence). Trimming took 3 bases from V and 4 from J, leaving 12 bases between them. This CDR3 has 14 amino acids. CDR3 loop: CASSFTHTRETQYS. As DNA, the CDR3 is TGTGCCAGCAGCTTCACTCACACAAGAGAGACCCAGTACTCC.

The sample holds a few counts of this clonotype. This chain joins TRBV7-8 and TRBJ1-1; maybe TRBD1 (5 bases). Trimming removed 2 bases at V and 5 bases at J, with 15 bases between. This CDR3 has 15 amino acids. Germline assignment: CDR1 SGHVS and CDR2 FQNEAQ. This CDR3 is CASSLFGGDGTEAFF. The CDR3, as DNA: TGTGCCAGCAGCTTATTCGGAGGGGATGGTACTGAAGCTTTCTTT.

The V call is TRBV7-9, the J call TRBJ1-1, with a possible D match to TRBD1 (6 bases). Germline-derived CDR1 and CDR2 are SEHNR and FQNEAQ (reference sequence). The CDR3 has 14 amino acids. Trimming cost V 7 bases and J 1 base, with 13 bases left between them. The CDR3 nucleotides are TGTGCCAGCACCATACAGGGTTCGAACACTGAAGCTTTCTTT. It specifies CASTIQGSNTEAFF.

The chain recombines TRBV5-1 with TRBJ1-2, with D uncertain. Germline V lookup: CDR1 SGHRS, CDR2 YFSETQ. Between the trimmed V and J ends, which lost 0 bases and 2 bases, there was a span of 11 bases. The CDR3 has 15 residues. The CDR3 nucleotides read TGCGCCAGCAGCTTGGGATCCGGGGAGAACTATGGCTACACCTTC. Translating it yields CASSLGSGENYGYTF.

This clonotype was seen many times. A junction boundary mismatches the germline segment, possibly from a read error. This chain links TRBV2 with TRBJ2-5; perhaps TRBD1 as D (5 bases). Germline lookup yields CDR1 SNHLY and CDR2 FYNNEI. The CDR3 has 11 residues. The CDR3 nucleotides read TGTGCCAGCAATCCTAGGGGCCTCCCACACTTC. As protein: CASNPRGLPHF.

This clonotype was picked up a small number of times. The chain uses TRBV7-2 and TRBJ1-5, with 9 bases identical to TRBD1. Trimming at V came to 2 bases and at J to 9 bases, leaving 8 bases not matched to a gene. This CDR3 has 15 amino acids. Looked up from germline, CDR1 is SGHTA and CDR2 is FQGNSA. CDR3 loop: CASSLKWDRDRPQHF. The CDR3 DNA reads TGTGCCAGCAGCTTAAAATGGGACAGGGATCGGCCCCAGCATTTT.

This clonotype was counted many times. This chain joins TRBV7-9 and TRBJ1-6; D may be TRBD1 (6 bases). The CDR3 consists of 13 residues. The V end lost 2 bases, the J end lost 14 bases, and 13 bases lay between the germline ends. Germline V gene sequence: CDR1 SEHNR, CDR2 FQNEAQ (reference sequence). The CDR3 loop reads CASSLPQGSSLHF. The CDR3 DNA is TGTGCCAGCAGCTTACCTCAGGGGAGCTCCCTCCACTTT.

This chain connects TRBV20-1 to TRBJ2-5; no clear D gene. From germline, CDR1 is DFQATT and CDR2 SNEGSKA (reference sequence). Trimming removed 3 bases from V and 5 bases from J, with 13 bases in between. This CDR3 is 13 amino acids long. The CDR3 region has the DNA TGCAGTGCTAGGACCGTCGAGACGGAGACCCAGTACTTC. It is translated as CSARTVETETQYF.